The entry that follows covers one TCR beta chain sequence. The data originate from a study of sequential checkpoint blockade in melanoma. Whole-study context: Patients were randomized 1:1 to nivolumab-then-ipilimumab or ipilimumab-then-nivolumab first-line. After both sequences, patients received maintenance nivolumab.

Trimming shortened V by 1 base and J by 0 bases, and 10 bases separated the two germline ends. This CDR3 has 15 amino acids. Germline V CDR1 and CDR2: LNHDA, SQIVND (reference sequence). Noted treatment: randomized to nivolumab then ipilimumab (arm A) or the reverse (arm B). Patients had received no earlier DNA-damaging chemotherapy. Sorted cells were live CD3+CD8+, lacking CD19 and CD56, from PBMCs. Produced via immunoSEQ multiplex PCR; TCRdb's table is partial and in-frame only. The sample lists around 39,000 clones; roughly 81% were seen once. The sample was CD8+ T cells sorted from blood (inferred from file names), taken from a patient given nivolumab and ipilimumab in sequence. The source of this sequence is a human donor with melanoma. This rearrangement joins TRBV19 to TRBJ2-7; D may be TRBD2 (6 bases). CDR3 bases: TGTGCCAGTAGTATAGGGAGACTAGTCTCCTACGAGCAGTACTTC. Its translation: CASSIGRLVSYEQYF.